Here is one T cell receptor beta chain with its context. The antigen is undetermined. These data originate in a study of T cell responses to AZD1222 COVID-19 vaccine. General study findings and limits: Donors in the cohort were predominantly white British and more often female, and clonal diversity was possibly underestimated.

Clones were sequenced by immunoSEQ multiplex PCR, and TCRdb holds only the in-frame ones, with some missing. The data hold some 70,000 clones, with 75% to 85% observed a single time. This TCR derives from an adult in good health. The specimen comprised peripheral blood, sampled on day 0 of AZD1222 vaccination.

CDR3 protein: CATSEQDRDHGYTF. The CDR3 DNA reads as TGTGCCACCAGTGAGCAGGACAGGGATCACGGCTACACCTTC. This chain links TRBV24-1 with TRBJ1-2, with 8 bases aligning to TRBD1. The V segment lost 4 bases and the J segment 8 bases; nucleotides outside the gene matches: 8. From germline, CDR1 is KGHDR and CDR2 SFDVKD. CDR3 length: 14 residues.